This T cell receptor (beta chain) derives from a study of blood T cell repertoires in COVID-19. Looking at the study overall: Acute and convalescent COVID-19 specimens originated in the United States, Italy and Spain. PBMCs, B-cell-depleted T cells, or T cells were the source of the cDNA or gDNA that made up the material.

This CDR3 is built from 15 residues. Per germline, CDR1 MNHEY and CDR2 SMNVEV (reference sequence). V was cut by 7 bases and J by 4 bases, with 16 bases left in between. Original processing methods: By means of reference gene primer amplification, nucleated cell counts were estimated. Sequencing was performed with immunoSEQ multiplex PCR; in TCRdb, only in-frame clones are kept and a portion is missing. That table supplies the V and J calls and clone size; D and trimming were determined from the DNA. The sample lists under 100,000 clones, approximately 90% occurring once. This clone was seen more than once but under ten times.

Sample: peripheral blood. The chain links TRBV27 to TRBJ2-2, with unresolved D. This receptor was taken from a male donor with acute or convalescent COVID-19. The CDR3 nucleotides read TGTGCCAGCACCGTAGTACCACCGGGCACCGGGGAGCTGTTTTTT. Translated: CASTVVPPGTGELFF.